This note documents a single TCR beta chain sequence. Its antigen is as yet unknown. The CDR3 sequence is 15 residues long. Germline V lookup: CDR1 LNHDA, CDR2 SQIVND (reference sequence). After removal of 9 bases from V and 4 bases from J, the junction contained 12 bases not matched to a gene. These data originate in a study of T cell responses to AZD1222 COVID-19 vaccine. Study in general: Second doses at about 4 or about 12 weeks were pooled. Points from the study as a whole: Among the donors, most were white British and more were female, and clonal diversity was possibly underestimated.

Repertoires were generated with immunoSEQ multiplex PCR, while TCRdb's copy carries only in-frame clones and drops some. This sample has 100,000 to 150,000 clones; 87% occur once, and the top ten carry 1.3% to 1.5%. Source: peripheral blood, taken on day 0 of AZD1222 vaccination. The TCR sequence derives from an adult in good health. This rearrangement joins TRBV19 to TRBJ1-5, with TRBD1 matching over 7 bases. Written as DNA, the CDR3 is TGTGCCAGAAAAAACTCCGACAGGGATAATCAGCCCCAGCATTTT. Residues: CARKNSDRDNQPQHF.